This T cell receptor (beta chain) was found in a study of sequential checkpoint blockade in melanoma. Generated by immunoSEQ multiplex PCR, the TCRdb table keeps only in-frame clones and is missing some. The sample has about 4,900 clones, around 33% seen once. Treatment indicated: randomized to nivolumab then ipilimumab (arm A) or the reverse (arm B). The CDR3 covers 15 residues. The TCR comes from a human donor with melanoma. The chain employs TRBV7-5 and TRBJ2-7; the table's D call TRBD2 went unverified against the DNA. TRBV7-5 is a listed pseudogene. This specimen consisted of tumor tissue (inferred from file names), obtained from a patient given nivolumab and ipilimumab in sequence. This CDR3 is CASSSGSGRTYEQYF. In DNA, the CDR3 is TGTGCCAGCAGCTCTGGCAGCGGGAGGACCTACGAGCAGTACTTC.